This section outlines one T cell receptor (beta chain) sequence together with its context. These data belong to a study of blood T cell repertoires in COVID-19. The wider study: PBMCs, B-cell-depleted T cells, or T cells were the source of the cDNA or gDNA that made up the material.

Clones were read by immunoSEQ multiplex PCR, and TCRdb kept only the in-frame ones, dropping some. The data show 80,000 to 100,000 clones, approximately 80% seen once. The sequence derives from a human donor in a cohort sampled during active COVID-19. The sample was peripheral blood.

The DNA of the CDR3 is TGCAGTGCTGTCGGTGAGACCCAGTACTTC. Protein product: CSAVGETQYF. The rearrangement uses TRBV20-1 and TRBJ2-5; D remains unclear. This CDR3 is built from 10 residues. The V gene lost 5 bases and the J gene lost 5 bases, with 6 bases spanning the gap. Per germline, CDR1 DFQATT and CDR2 SNEGSKA (reference sequence).